Listed below are T cell receptor beta chains from one sample, sequenced in a study of blood T cell repertoires in COVID-19. Measured with immunoSEQ multiplex PCR; TCRdb has only the in-frame clones, and not every one. The sample lists under 300,000 clones, roughly 89% occurring once. Sequenced: PBMCs or T cells enriched from blood (not recorded which). The source of these receptors is a woman in her sixties who had recovered from COVID-19. CDR3s include the opening cysteine and the closing phenylalanine or tryptophan. The D gene is left open where the match is weak. Clone size is stated in some rows and not others, as once, few, many or a class when expanded.

cdr3_nt,cdr3_aa,d_call,j_call,v_call,clone_size
TGTGCCAGCAGTACCCGACAGGGTATGAACTATGGCTACACCTTC,CASSTRQGMNYGYTF,TRBD1,TRBJ1-2,TRBV27,NA
TGTGCCAGTAGTATGAGGCGCACCGGGGAGCTGTTTTTT,CASSMRRTGELFF,NA,TRBJ2-2,TRBV19,NA
TGTGCCAGCAGCCAAGGTCTAGCGGCGACAGATACGCAGTATTTT,CASSQGLAATDTQYF,TRBD2,TRBJ2-3,TRBV14,NA
TGTGCCACCAGTGTCGGGAGAGTAGGGTCCTACAATGAGCAGTTCTTC,CATSVGRVGSYNEQFF,NA,TRBJ2-1,TRBV24-1,NA
TGTGCCAGCTCACCGTCACAGGGAAGTCGCAATGAGCAGTTCTTC,CASSPSQGSRNEQFF,NA,TRBJ2-1,TRBV18,NA
TGTGCCACCAGTGACTTTCCAACAGGGTCGACTTTCTTT,CATSDFPTGSTFF,NA,TRBJ1-1,TRBV24-1,NA
TGTGCCAGCAGGGTATCGGGGGTTAACATTCAGTACTTC,CASRVSGVNIQYF,NA,TRBJ2-4,TRBV6-5,NA
TGCGCCAGCCTCCCATGGGGGGGGGTAGGGAGTGAAAAACTGTTTTTT,CASLPWGGVGSEKLFF,NA,TRBJ1-4,TRBV10-1,NA
TGTGCCAGCAGCATACAGGGAATCGAAGGCATTCAGTACTTC,CASSIQGIEGIQYF,NA,TRBJ2-4,TRBV3-1/TRBV3-2,NA
TGTGCCAGCAGTTTACGGACAAATCAGCCCCAGCATTTT,CASSLRTNQPQHF,NA,TRBJ1-5,TRBV28,NA
TGTGCCAGCAGTCCGGGGGTCTCTGGAAACACCATATATTTT,CASSPGVSGNTIYF,NA,TRBJ1-3,TRBV6-5,few
TGTGCCAGCAGTTTGAGTTTCCGGTTTAGAGAAAAACTGTTTTTT,CASSLSFRFREKLFF,NA,TRBJ1-4,TRBV28,NA
TGTGCCAGCAGTTCTGGACTAGCGGGAACCTACAATGAGCAGTTCTTC,CASSSGLAGTYNEQFF,TRBD2,TRBJ2-1,TRBV27,NA
TGTGCCAGTGGCTCACTAGCGGGGTCATACGAGCAGTACTTC,CASGSLAGSYEQYF,TRBD2,TRBJ2-7,TRBV19,many
TGCGCCAGCAGCCACGTCGGGTTCCAAGAGACCCAGTACTTC,CASSHVGFQETQYF,NA,TRBJ2-5,TRBV4-1,once
TGTGCCAGCAGCTCGACAGTAATCCACGAGCAGTACTTC,CASSSTVIHEQYF,NA,TRBJ2-7,TRBV7-2,NA
TGTGCCAGCAGTTCCCCCCTTGGCAGCGCGGGAAACACCATATATTTT,CASSSPLGSAGNTIYF,NA,TRBJ1-3,TRBV28,few